A single sample gave rise to the 29 T cell receptor beta chains below, sequenced in a study of healthy donors' naive CD4 and CD8 T cells. Each TCR library used about 500 ng of total RNA and a linear amplification protocol. TCRdb passed the reads through MiXCR, listing each CDR3 protein once. The sample lists 150,000 to 200,000 distinct CDR3 sequences; over 60% were seen once. The sample consisted of naive CD4+ and CD8+ T cells sorted from blood, pooled from several donors. These receptors were taken from a pool of human donors in good health; the sample pools cells from several healthy donors.

The chain links TRBV29-1 to TRBJ2-7; 9 nucleotides line up with TRBD1. The germline CDR1 and CDR2 sequences are SQVTM and ANQGSEA. The CDR3 runs 13 residues. V shed 5 bases and J 3 bases; nucleotides not matched to a gene: 5. The CDR3 region is CSVNPGQGYEQYF. CDR3 bases: TGCAGCGTTAACCCGGGACAGGGCTACGAGCAGTACTTC.

V gene TRBV27 combines with J gene TRBJ1-5; a possible D gene is TRBD1 (6 bases). The CDR3 contains 15 residues. Between the trimmed V and J ends, which lost 5 bases and 2 bases, there was a span of 13 bases. The V gene's germline CDR1 is MNHEY and CDR2 SMNVEV (reference sequence). The CDR3 DNA reads TGTGCCAGCAGTCCCAGGGGTAGGGGCAATCAGCCCCAGCATTTT. As protein: CASSPRGRGNQPQHF.

The gene calls are TRBV18 and TRBJ2-7; 7 bases map to TRBD2. From germline, CDR1 is KGHSH and CDR2 LQKENI. CDR3 length: 13 residues. V lost 3 bases and J lost 6; bases outside the gene matches: 5. The CDR3 loop reads CASSPTSAGEQYF. For the CDR3, the DNA is TGTGCCAGCTCACCCACTAGCGCGGGCGAGCAGTACTTC.

The rearrangement uses TRBV29-1 and TRBJ2-7; D is ambiguous. The CDR3 loop spans 14 amino acids. Germline assignment: CDR1 SQVTM and CDR2 ANQGSEA. V lost 4 bases and J lost 0, with 13 bases in between. The CDR3: CSVVGAKSSYEQYF. The CDR3 DNA sequence: TGCAGCGTTGTCGGAGCAAAGAGCTCCTACGAGCAGTACTTC.

The V gene is TRBV29-1, the J gene TRBJ2-3; 9 bases fit TRBD2. The trim removed 0 bases at V and 6 bases at J, leaving 7 bases unmatched. CDR3 length: 15 residues. The germline V gene has CDR1 SQVTM and CDR2 ANQGSEA. CDR3 DNA sequence: TGCAGCGTTGAAGAGAGCGGGAGGCAGCGGGATACGCAGTATTTT. Translation: CSVEESGRQRDTQYF.

This chain joins TRBV11-3 and TRBJ1-6, with D unclear. The length of the CDR3 is 15 residues. V dropped 5 bases and J dropped 8 bases, with 16 bases sitting between them. Germline V gene data show CDR1 as SGHNT and CDR2 as YENEEA. The CDR3 spells CASSPFSQADSPLHF. CDR3 DNA sequence: TGTGCCAGCAGCCCCTTCAGTCAAGCAGATTCACCCCTCCACTTT.

This clonotype is labeled medium-sized (0.01 to 0.1%). The rearrangement links TRBV5-4 to TRBJ2-3, with D unclear. The CDR3 has 14 residues. Per the germline V gene, CDR1 is SGHNT and CDR2 is YYREEE (reference sequence). Trimming left V 5 bases short and J 0 bases short, with 10 bases between. CDR3 nucleotide sequence: TGTGCCAGCAGAGACACGGACAGCACAGATACGCAGTATTTT. It yields the protein CASRDTDSTDTQYF. Variable domain in full (rest from reference TRBV5-4 and TRBJ2-3): ETGVTQSPTHLIKTRGQQVTLRCSSQSGHNTVSWYQQALGQGPQFIFQYYREEENGRGNFPPRFSGLQFPNYSSELNVNALELDDSALYLCASRDTDSTDTQYFGPGTRLTVL.

This chain joins TRBV20-1 and TRBJ1-6, with D unclear. This CDR3 is 15 amino acids long. V was clipped by 1 base and J by 9 bases, with 16 bases between them. Germline V gene sequence: CDR1 DFQATT, CDR2 SNEGSKA (reference sequence). CDR3 DNA sequence: TGCAGTGCTAGAGCCTTAGTATCGGGCCGTTCACCCCTCCACTTT. Translated, it gives CSARALVSGRSPLHF.

CDR3 nucleotide sequence: TGCAGCGTTGGTCTCGGACAGGGTAACGAGCAGTACTTC. It yields the protein CSVGLGQGNEQYF. The chain couples TRBV29-1 to TRBJ2-7, with TRBD1 identical over 8 bases. Germline V gene lookup returns CDR1 SQVTM and CDR2 ANQGSEA. The V gene end was trimmed by 4 bases and the J gene end by 5 bases; junction bases not matched to a gene: 7. This CDR3 region has 13 residues.

The chain combines TRBV6-5 with TRBJ2-1; perhaps TRBD2 as D (5 bases). The germline V gene encodes CDR1 MNHEY and CDR2 SVGAGI. The CDR3 extends over 14 amino acids. The V end lost 8 bases, the J end lost 5 bases, and 16 bases lay between the germline ends. The CDR3 here is CASRAGLENNEQFF. Here the CDR3 DNA reads TGTGCCAGCCGCGCGGGTCTAGAGAACAATGAGCAGTTCTTC.

In its sample, this clonotype was seen a few times. Here the CDR3 DNA reads TGTGCCAGCAGTTACGCCCAGCTTCGGGGCTACACCTTC. Its translation: CASSYAQLRGYTF. V and J are TRBV6-2 or TRBV6-3 and TRBJ1-2, with D unresolved. Trimming removed 2 bases at V and 8 bases at J, with 12 bases between. Looked up from germline, CDR1 is MNHEY and CDR2 is SVGEGT. The CDR3 is made up of 13 amino acids.

The chain is built from TRBV27 and TRBJ2-1; a possible D gene is TRBD1 (6 bases). The CDR3 length is 12 residues. With 5 bases removed from V and 7 bases from J, the gap between germline ends came to 9 bases. CDR1 is MNHEY and CDR2 is SMNVEV in the germline V gene (reference sequence). In nucleotides, the CDR3 is TGTGCCAGCAGTGAGGGGGTAAATGAGCAGTTCTTC. It specifies CASSEGVNEQFF.

This chain uses TRBV29-1 with TRBJ1-2, with D uncertain. V dropped 5 bases and J dropped 5 bases, with 12 bases sitting between them. The V gene's germline CDR1 is SQVTM and CDR2 ANQGSEA. The CDR3 contains 12 residues. In nucleotides, the CDR3 is TGCAGCGTTACCGATCGACCTTATGGCTACACCTTC. Protein product: CSVTDRPYGYTF.

The chain couples TRBV6-5 to TRBJ2-3, with TRBD2 identical over 8 bases. Germline V gene sequence: CDR1 MNHEY, CDR2 SVGAGI. V gave up 5 bases and J gave up 2 bases; unmatched junction bases: 9. The CDR3 loop spans 16 amino acids. For the CDR3, the DNA is TGTGCCAGCAGTCTCGGGGGTAGCGGGGCCACAGATACGCAGTATTTT. This translates into CASSLGGSGATDTQYF.

This clonotype occurred once. V and J are TRBV5-5 and TRBJ2-7; 7 bases line up with TRBD1. Trimming took 2 bases from V and 3 from J; bases not matched to a gene: 8. CDR3 length: 15 residues. Germline V gene data show CDR1 as SGHKS and CDR2 as YYEKEE (reference sequence). The CDR3 reads CASSLAGTAIYEQYV. CDR3 bases: TGTGCCAGCAGCTTAGCCGGGACAGCCATCTACGAGCAGTACGTC.

This chain joins TRBV15 and TRBJ2-1; 13 positions match TRBD2. There are 13 residues in the CDR3. After removal of 10 bases from V and 8 bases from J, the junction contained 5 bases not matched to a gene. Germline V gives CDR1 LNHNV, CDR2 YYDKDF (reference sequence). CDR3 in DNA: TGTGCCATCGGACTAGCGGGAGTCTATGAGCAGTTCTTC. Amino acid sequence: CAIGLAGVYEQFF. Supplemented by reference TRBV15 and TRBJ2-1, the full variable domain reads DAMVIQNPRYQVTQFGKPVTLSCSQTLNHNVMYWYQQKSSQAPKLLFHYYDKDFNNEADTPDNFQSRRPNTSFCFLDIRSPGLGDTAMYLCAIGLAGVYEQFFGPGTRLTVL.

The rearrangement uses TRBV6-5 and TRBJ1-5; D is unclear. The CDR3 is 13 residues long. The germline CDR1 and CDR2 sequences are MNHEY and SVGAGI. Trimming stripped 4 bases from V and 5 bases from J, with 9 bases between. The CDR3 DNA is TGTGCCAGCAGTTTGACGAACTATCAGCCCCAGCATTTT. Protein: CASSLTNYQPQHF.

This chain connects TRBV11-2 to TRBJ2-7; D is perhaps TRBD2 (5 bases). Trimming left V 2 bases short and J 9 bases short, with 11 bases between. Germline CDR1 SGHAT, CDR2 FQNNGV. CDR3 length: 12 residues. CDR3 sequence (DNA): TGTGCCAGCAGCTTAACCGGCCGGGGGCAGTACTTC. Translation: CASSLTGRGQYF.

This clonotype was seen more than once but under ten times. This chain uses TRBV27 with TRBJ2-1, with D tentatively TRBD2 (5 bases). Germline loops: CDR1 MNHEY, CDR2 SMNVEV (reference sequence). The V gene lost 7 bases and the J gene lost 4 bases, with 11 bases spanning the gap. This CDR3 is built from 13 residues. CDR3 DNA sequence: TGTGCCAGCACCTCCCGGACTTACAATGAGCAGTTCTTC. This gives the protein CASTSRTYNEQFF.

This clonotype appeared a single time. The rearrangement uses TRBV27 and TRBJ2-5; D is tentatively TRBD1 or TRBD2 (6 bases each). Germline assignment: CDR1 MNHEY and CDR2 SMNVEV (reference sequence). This CDR3 comprises 16 residues. Trimming left V 6 bases short and J 2 bases short, with 19 bases between. For the CDR3, the DNA is TGTGCCAGCAGCCCTTCGGCAGGGGAGGTTCAAGAGACCCAGTACTTC. Amino acid sequence: CASSPSAGEVQETQYF.

The chain recombines TRBV29-1 with TRBJ2-5; no clear D gene. Germline values: CDR1 SQVTM, CDR2 ANQGSEA. This CDR3 is 12 amino acids long. V shed 4 bases and J shed 0 bases, with 6 bases lying between them. CDR3 sequence: CSVGQYQETQYF. CDR3 DNA sequence: TGCAGCGTTGGGCAGTACCAAGAGACCCAGTACTTC.

V and J are TRBV19 and TRBJ1-1, with D unresolved. The germline V and J ends were trimmed by 7 bases and 8 bases, with 14 bases remaining between them. Germline CDR1 and CDR2: LNHDA and SQIVND (reference sequence). The CDR3 runs to 12 residues. CDR3 nucleotide sequence: TGTGCCAGTATCCTAATAATGGGCGAAGCTTTCTTT. Protein: CASILIMGEAFF.

This chain joins TRBV10-3 and TRBJ2-3; D perhaps matches TRBD2 (5 bases). The CDR3 runs 16 residues. V was cut by 1 base and J by 5 bases, with 16 bases left in between. Per the germline V gene, CDR1 is ENHRY and CDR2 is SYGVKD. The CDR3 coding sequence is TGTGCCATCAGTGAGTTTCTACCACGGGGAGTAGATACGCAGTATTTT. This codes for CAISEFLPRGVDTQYF.

The rearrangement links TRBV19 to TRBJ1-3; D ambiguous. The CDR3 contains 14 residues. Trimming removed 7 bases from V and 4 bases from J, with 14 bases in between. Germline CDR1 reads LNHDA; CDR2 reads SQIVND (reference sequence). The CDR3 DNA is TGTGCCAGTACCCTCGGGGTATCCGGAAACACCATATATTTT. Protein sequence: CASTLGVSGNTIYF.

V usage is TRBV29-1 and J usage is TRBJ1-2; no clear D. CDR3 length: 11 amino acids. Trimming took off 4 bases at V and 7 bases at J, with 10 bases between the two ends. The V gene's germline CDR1 is SQVTM and CDR2 ANQGSEA. CDR3 sequence (DNA): TGCAGCGTTGGTCTCTCGGGTGGCTACACCTTC. Its translation: CSVGLSGGYTF.

This chain links TRBV6-2 or TRBV6-3 with TRBJ2-7; 8 nucleotides agree with TRBD2. V shed 6 bases, J shed 0 bases, and the junction held 7 bases outside the gene matches. Germline loops: CDR1 MNHEY, CDR2 SVGEGT. CDR3 size: 15 residues. This CDR3 is CASSKGGTSSYEQYF. Written as DNA, the CDR3 is TGTGCCAGCAGCAAAGGAGGGACTAGCTCCTACGAGCAGTACTTC.

As DNA, the CDR3 is TGCAGCGTTGAAACTGCAGAGACCTACGAGCAGTACTTC. Protein product: CSVETAETYEQYF. The V gene is TRBV29-1, the J gene TRBJ2-7; unclear D gene. The V end was cut by 2 bases, the J end by 2 bases, with 10 bases between. Germline V gene sequence: CDR1 SQVTM, CDR2 ANQGSEA. The CDR3 extends over 13 amino acids.

The V gene is TRBV29-1, the J gene TRBJ1-2, with D hard to call. Germline CDR1 reads SQVTM; CDR2 reads ANQGSEA. V lost 1 base, J lost 8 bases, and 8 bases lay in between. The CDR3 has 11 amino acids. The CDR3 coding sequence is TGCAGCGTTGAAGGGGGTGGGGGCTACACCTTC. Translating gives CSVEGGGGYTF.

The chain uses TRBV6-6 and TRBJ2-3; D remains ambiguous. Trimming left V 0 bases short and J 0 bases short, with 13 bases between. In germline, CDR1 is MNHNY, CDR2 SVGAGI (reference sequence). The CDR3 is made up of 17 amino acids. CDR3 amino acids: CASSYSNFSPSTDTQYF. The CDR3, as DNA: TGTGCCAGCAGTTACTCGAATTTCAGTCCTAGCACAGATACGCAGTATTTT.